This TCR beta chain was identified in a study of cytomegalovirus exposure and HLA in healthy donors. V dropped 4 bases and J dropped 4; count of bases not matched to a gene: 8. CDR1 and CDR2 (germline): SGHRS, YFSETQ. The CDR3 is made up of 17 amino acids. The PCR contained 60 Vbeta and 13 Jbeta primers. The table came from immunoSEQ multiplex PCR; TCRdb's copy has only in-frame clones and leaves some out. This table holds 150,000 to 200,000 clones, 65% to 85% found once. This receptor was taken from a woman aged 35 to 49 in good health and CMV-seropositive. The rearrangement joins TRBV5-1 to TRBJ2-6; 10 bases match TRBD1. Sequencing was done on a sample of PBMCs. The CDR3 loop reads CASSHRQGAPGANVLTF. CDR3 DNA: TGCGCCAGCAGCCACAGACAGGGGGCGCCCGGGGCCAACGTCCTGACTTTC.